The 19 T cell receptor beta chains reported below all come from one sample, sequenced in a study of OX40 agonist ivuxolimab in advanced cancers. Assay used: immunoSEQ multiplex PCR; TCRdb lists only in-frame clones, some missing. The table has roughly 110,000 clones, around 90% seen once; the top ten hold roughly 1.2%. This specimen was CD4+ or CD8+ T cells sorted from blood, taken in a trial of the OX40 agonist ivuxolimab. The receptors here all came from an adult with an advanced solid tumor such as melanoma, head and neck, liver or kidney cancer.

The V gene is TRBV7-2, the J gene TRBJ2-3, with TRBD2 as a possible D gene (6 bases). V gave up 1 base and J gave up 6 bases, with 11 bases separating them. Germline CDR1 reads SGHTA; CDR2 reads FQGNSA. The CDR3 runs to 14 residues. CDR3 residues: CASSLDWLADTQYF. Here the CDR3 DNA reads TGTGCCAGCAGCTTAGACTGGCTAGCGGATACGCAGTATTTT.

The chain is built from TRBV19 and TRBJ2-5; 7 nucleotides line up with TRBD1. Near its end, the DNA agrees better with TRBJ2-7, so the J call may be wrong. This CDR3 has 15 amino acids. Germline values: CDR1 LNHDA, CDR2 SQIVND (reference sequence). CDR3 loop: CASSTSTGLSYEQYF. The CDR3 DNA follows: TGTGCCAGTAGTACCTCGACAGGGCTCTCCTACGAGCAGTACTTC.

This chain connects TRBV6-6 to TRBJ1-3, with D possibly TRBD1 on 5 matching bases. CDR3 length equals 15 residues. The V end was cut by 6 bases, the J end by 1 base, with 13 bases between. Germline V CDR1 and CDR2: MNHNY, SVGAGI (reference sequence). DNA for the CDR3: TGTGCCAGCAGACCCCGACAGTATTCTGGAAACACCATATATTTT. As protein: CASRPRQYSGNTIYF.

This chain links TRBV27 with TRBJ1-2, with 7 bases that match TRBD1. This CDR3 is 14 amino acids long. In germline, CDR1 is MNHEY, CDR2 SMNVEV (reference sequence). Losses at the gene ends were 2 bases for V and 4 bases for J; bases not matched to a gene: 4. CDR3 amino acids: CASSLRQGGYGYTF. Here the CDR3 DNA reads TGTGCCAGCAGTTTACGACAGGGAGGCTATGGCTACACCTTC.

The rearrangement links TRBV12-5 to TRBJ1-5; D might be TRBD1 (5 bases). V was trimmed by 0 bases and J by 7 bases, leaving 19 bases between them. This CDR3 has 17 residues. Looked up from germline, CDR1 is LGHNT and CDR2 is FRNRAP. CDR3: CASGLVVQGGSPQPQHF. In nucleotides, the CDR3 is TGTGCTAGTGGTTTGGTAGTCCAGGGCGGGTCACCACAGCCCCAGCATTTT.

The rearrangement uses TRBV18 and TRBJ1-2; 9 bases are a match to TRBD1. Germline trimming cut 8 bases from V and 6 bases from J; bases unmatched to any gene: 4. The CDR3 extends over 12 amino acids. The germline CDR1 and CDR2 sequences are KGHSH and LQKENI. CDR3 sequence reads: CASTGTGNGYTF. CDR3 DNA: TGTGCCAGCACGGGGACAGGGAATGGCTACACCTTC. Using reference TRBV18 and TRBJ1-2 for the parts outside the CDR3, the full variable domain is NAGVMQNPRHLVRRRGQEARLRCSPMKGHSHVYWYRQLPEEGLKFMVYLQKENIIDESGMPKERFSAEFPKEGPSILRIQQVVRGDSAAYFCASTGTGNGYTFGSGTRLTVV.

CDR3 protein: CASRGRQTGNYEQYF. The CDR3 region has the DNA TGTGCCAGCAGAGGGAGACAGACTGGGAACTACGAGCAGTACTTC. The chain employs TRBV2 and TRBJ2-7, with D possibly called TRBD1 or TRBD2 (5 bases each). Germline lookup yields CDR1 SNHLY and CDR2 FYNNEI. The V end was cut by 6 bases, the J end by 3 bases, with 18 bases between. CDR3 length equals 15 residues.

The genes are TRBV7-2 and TRBJ2-5, with 11 bases matching TRBD2. V shed 1 base, J shed 5 bases, and the junction held 9 bases outside the gene matches. Germline assignment: CDR1 SGHTA and CDR2 FQGNSA. The length of the CDR3 is 17 residues. The CDR3 DNA is TGTGCCAGCAGCTTAGTTGTTAGCGGGAGGGCCGGGGAGACCCAGTACTTC. Encoded protein: CASSLVVSGRAGETQYF. The full variable domain, in which reference TRBV7-2 and TRBJ2-5 provide the parts outside the CDR3, is GAGVSQSPSNKVTEKGKDVELRCDPISGHTALYWYRQSLGQGLEFLIYFQGNSAPDKSGLPSDRFSAERTGGSVSTLTIQRTQQEDSAVYLCASSLVVSGRAGETQYFGPGTRLLVL.

In nucleotides, the CDR3 is TGCGCCAGCAGCCAAGCGCAACTAGTTTCCTTCGGGGAGCTGTTTTTT. Residues: CASSQAQLVSFGELFF. The V and J genes are TRBV4-1 and TRBJ2-2; D possibly corresponds to TRBD2 (5 bases). The V gene lost 1 base and the J gene lost 7 bases, with 16 bases spanning the gap. The CDR3 is 16 amino acids. Germline V CDR1 and CDR2: MGHRA, YSYEKL.

The rearrangement uses TRBV7-6 and TRBJ2-3; no clear D gene. The germline V and J ends were trimmed by 1 base and 3 bases, with 5 bases remaining between them. There are 13 residues in the CDR3. Looked up from germline, CDR1 is SGHVS and CDR2 is FNYEAQ. As DNA, the CDR3 is TGTGCCAGCAGCTTAGGAGAGACAGATACGCAGTATTTT. Its protein is CASSLGETDTQYF.

J is TRBJ1-2 and V is TRBV6-5; the match to TRBD1 covers 7 bases. Germline V gene data show CDR1 as MNHEY and CDR2 as SVGAGI. The junction had 12 bases not matched to a gene; V was cut back by 7 bases and J by 4 bases. This CDR3 comprises 15 residues. DNA of the CDR3: TGTGCCAGCAAGACCGACAGGGTCGAAACCTATGGCTACACCTTC. Its translation is CASKTDRVETYGYTF.

The genes are TRBV2 and TRBJ2-5; 7 bases map to TRBD1. The J call is in doubt because the DNA end fits TRBJ2-7 better. Germline CDR1 is SNHLY and CDR2 is FYNNEI. The CDR3 has 14 residues. The DNA of the CDR3 is TGTGCCAGCAGCCACAGGGGCGCCTCCTACGAGCAGTACTTC. It yields the protein CASSHRGASYEQYF.

The chain employs TRBV5-6 and TRBJ1-1; maybe TRBD1 (5 bases). Looked up from germline, CDR1 is SGHDT and CDR2 is YYEEEE. The CDR3 sequence is 12 residues long. V gave up 5 bases and J gave up 10 bases, with 15 bases separating them. For the CDR3, the DNA is TGTGCCAGCAGTTCGACAGCGTCTAGAGCTTTCTTT. Translated, it gives CASSSTASRAFF.

This chain uses TRBV28 with TRBJ2-3; unclear D gene. The CDR3 is made up of 15 amino acids. The germline V gene has CDR1 MDHEN and CDR2 SYDVKM. The V and J ends lost 6 bases and 3 bases respectively, with 16 bases between them. This chain's CDR3 is CASRRPPALTDTQYF. For the CDR3, the DNA is TGTGCCAGCAGAAGGCCCCCAGCCCTTACAGATACGCAGTATTTT. Supplemented by reference TRBV28 and TRBJ2-3, the full variable domain reads DVKVTQSSRYLVKRTGEKVFLECVQDMDHENMFWYRQDPGLGLRLIYFSYDVKMKEKGDIPEGYSVSREKKERFSLILESASTNQTSMYLCASRRPPALTDTQYFGPGTRLTVL.

This chain joins TRBV7-2 and TRBJ2-3; tentative D call: TRBD2 (5 bases). The CDR3 runs 14 residues. Germline V gives CDR1 SGHTA, CDR2 FQGNSA. V shed 4 bases and J shed 2 bases, with 10 bases lying between them. CDR3 loop: CASSSGLVTDTQYF. The CDR3, as DNA: TGTGCCAGCAGCTCCGGACTGGTCACAGATACGCAGTATTTT.

The gene calls are TRBV28 and TRBJ1-2, with a tentative D call TRBD1 (6 bases). Germline V CDR1 and CDR2: MDHEN, SYDVKM. The CDR3 totals 14 residues. Trimming pared 7 bases from V and 5 bases from J, leaving 17 bases between. In DNA, the CDR3 is TGTGCCAGCATCCCCGGACAGCAGCTATATGGCTACACCTTC. Protein product: CASIPGQQLYGYTF.

For the CDR3, the DNA is TGTGCCAGCTCACCACGTGGGACTAGCGGAAGCTCTGGGGCCAACGTCCTGACTTTC. Protein: CASSPRGTSGSSGANVLTF. The chain recombines TRBV18 with TRBJ2-6; 11 bases match TRBD2. The CDR3 covers 19 residues. V shed 1 base, J shed 0 bases, and the junction held 5 bases outside the gene matches. CDR1 is KGHSH, CDR2 LQKENI, per germline.

The chain uses TRBV27 and TRBJ1-1, with D perhaps TRBD1 (6 bases). Trimming removed 6 bases at V and 3 bases at J, with 14 bases between. The CDR3 has 14 amino acids. From germline, CDR1 is MNHEY and CDR2 SMNVEV (reference sequence). The CDR3 DNA reads TGTGCCAGCAGCTTAACAGGGTATTACACTGAAGCTTTCTTT. The encoded protein is CASSLTGYYTEAFF.

CDR3 amino acids: CASRSGTGAGNEKLFF. The CDR3 coding sequence is TGTGCCAGCAGATCCGGGACAGGGGCGGGGAATGAAAAACTGTTTTTT. V gene TRBV7-2 combines with J gene TRBJ1-4, with 10 bases fitting TRBD1. CDR1 is SGHTA and CDR2 is FQGNSA in the germline V gene. The CDR3 sequence is 16 residues long. V shed 6 bases and J 5 bases; nucleotides not matched to a gene: 9.